This T cell receptor (beta chain) derives from a study of PD-L1 blockade in urothelial cancer. Study background: About 85% of the roughly 30 patients comprised males who had bladder-origin urothelial cancer.

Regarding time point: peripheral blood 6 weeks after treatment start. Samples were collected from each patient before treatment and during treatment. Each patient gave between 1 and 8 of them in total. Sequenced by immunoSEQ multiplex PCR; TCRdb stores in-frame clones only, minus some. The sample includes some 110,000 clones, around 90% of them seen just once. The germline CDR1 and CDR2 sequences are MNHGY and SVAAGI. This CDR3 has 16 amino acids. V lost 6 bases, J lost 2 bases, and 9 bases stayed unmatched. The sample in question was PBMCs, obtained around atezolizumab (anti-PD-L1) treatment. The chain has TRBV6-9 and TRBJ2-2; 7 bases agree with TRBD2. The receptor was isolated from a man in his sixties with urothelial cancer. CDR3 loop: CASSRMGGGNTGELFF. CDR3 sequence (DNA): TGTGCCAGCAGCCGTATGGGCGGGGGAAACACCGGGGAGCTGTTTTTT.